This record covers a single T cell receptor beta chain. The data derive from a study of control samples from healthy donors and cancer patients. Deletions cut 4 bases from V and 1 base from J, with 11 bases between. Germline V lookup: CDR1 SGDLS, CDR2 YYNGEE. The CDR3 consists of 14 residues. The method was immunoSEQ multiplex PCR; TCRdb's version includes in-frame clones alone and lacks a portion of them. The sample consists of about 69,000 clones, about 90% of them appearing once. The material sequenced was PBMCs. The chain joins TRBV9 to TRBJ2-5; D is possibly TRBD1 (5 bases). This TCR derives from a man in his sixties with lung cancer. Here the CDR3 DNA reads TGTGCCAGCAGCCTCGACAGTTTCCAAGAGACCCAGTACTTC. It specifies CASSLDSFQETQYF.